This T cell receptor beta chain is drawn from a study of blood T cells in healthy people across ages. Study results and limitations: A roughly linear age-dependent decrease characterized TCR beta diversity per million T cells. Long-lived donors had more naive CD4+ cells and higher diversity than aged donors.

Each donor had 8 to 10 milliliters of peripheral blood drawn. Total RNA extracted from each sample amounted to at least 6 micrograms. Sample-barcoded 5' priming and a J-beta primer mix drove a second PCR of roughly 7 to 11 cycles. In TCRdb, the 5' RACE reads were re-called with MiXCR into one record per CDR3 protein. The sample yields about a million distinct CDR3 sequences, more than 30% seen once. Germline CDR1 is MDHEN and CDR2 is SYDVKM. This CDR3 contains 15 residues. About this clonotype itself: Its target is not known. Relative to the germline gene, one junction end is altered; a read error may explain this.

The gene calls are TRBV28 and TRBJ2-1; D is unclear. The sequence was collected from a man between 18 and 29 years old in good health. Sequences were obtained from blood. CDR3 in amino acids: CAGSSDRRSYNEQFF. CDR3 DNA: TGTGCCGGCAGCAGTGACCGACGCTCCTACAATGAGCAGTTCTTC.